A single sample is the source of the 17 T cell receptor beta chains below, sequenced in a study of cytomegalovirus exposure and HLA in healthy donors. Both 60 Vbeta primers and 13 Jbeta primers went into the PCR. Clones were sequenced by immunoSEQ multiplex PCR, and TCRdb holds only the in-frame ones, with some missing. The sample includes approximately 95,000 clones, 75% to 85% seen only once; the top ten take roughly 9.7%. The sequencing sample was made of PBMCs. These receptors all stem from a man in his late teens or twenties in good health and CMV-seropositive.

The chain links TRBV18 to TRBJ2-5; D call uncertain. CDR1 and CDR2 (germline): KGHSH, LQKENI. Trimming shortened V by 5 bases and J by 2 bases, and 12 bases separated the two germline ends. The CDR3 runs 14 residues. The CDR3 region is CASSSDGGQETQYF. The CDR3 nucleotides read TGTGCCAGCTCAAGCGACGGTGGGCAAGAGACCCAGTACTTC.

This chain uses TRBV4-2 with TRBJ1-6; 7 nucleotides match TRBD1. CDR1 and CDR2 from the germline V gene are LGHNA and YNFKEQ. Trimming removed 4 bases from V and 4 bases from J; junction bases left unmatched: 7. The CDR3 has 16 amino acids. The CDR3 protein is CASSPDPGQYNSPLHF. In DNA form, the CDR3 reads TGTGCCAGCAGCCCCGACCCGGGACAGTATAATTCACCCCTCCACTTT.

The chain has TRBV19 and TRBJ1-5; D gene uncertain. The V end lost 4 bases, the J end lost 2 bases, and 15 bases lay between the germline ends. The CDR3 length is 16 residues. CDR1 and CDR2 from the germline V gene are LNHDA and SQIVND (reference sequence). CDR3 region: CASSRVAPGGNQPQHF. The DNA of the CDR3 is TGTGCCAGTAGTAGGGTCGCCCCGGGTGGCAATCAGCCCCAGCATTTT.

In its sample, this clone was seen a few times. This chain joins TRBV6-1 and TRBJ2-7; D is possibly TRBD1 (5 bases). V lost 3 bases to trimming and J lost 4 bases, with 19 bases between them. Germline CDR1 and CDR2: MNHNS and SASEGT. The CDR3 consists of 16 residues. CDR3 sequence (DNA): TGTGCCAGCAGTGACCGAGACAGAGAACCCCTATACGAGCAGTACTTC. Its protein is CASSDRDREPLYEQYF.

The chain uses TRBV19 and TRBJ1-3; TRBD1 agrees at 9 bases. The CDR3 extends over 14 amino acids. The germline CDR1 and CDR2 sequences are LNHDA and SQIVND (reference sequence). Trimming cost V 8 bases and J 3 bases; bases outside gene matches: 5. This chain's CDR3 is CASGRTGDGNTIYF. The CDR3 DNA is TGTGCCAGTGGACGGACAGGGGATGGAAACACCATATATTTT. The whole variable domain, remainder taken from reference TRBV19 and TRBJ1-3, is DGGITQSPKYLFRKEGQNVTLSCEQNLNHDAMYWYRQDPGQGLRLIYYSQIVNDFQKGDIAEGYSVSREKKESFPLTVTSAQKNPTAFYLCASGRTGDGNTIYFGEGSWLTVV.

A few counts support this clone. The CDR3 DNA reads as TGTGCCAGCAGCCGCTGGACAGGGCGCGTATACGAGCAGTACTTC. Protein: CASSRWTGRVYEQYF. The chain joins TRBV5-6 to TRBJ2-7; 8 nucleotides match TRBD1. The CDR3 has 15 residues. CDR1 and CDR2 (germline): SGHDT, YYEEEE. V lost 4 bases to trimming and J lost 4 bases; unmatched junction nucleotides: 10.

The chain couples TRBV4-2 to TRBJ2-7; 9 positions match TRBD2. The V and J ends lost 0 bases and 3 bases, in that order; junction bases with no gene match: 9. This CDR3 has 17 residues. Germline values: CDR1 LGHNA, CDR2 YNFKEQ. CDR3 amino acids: CASSQDLATSGSYEQYF. In nucleotides, the CDR3 is TGTGCCAGCAGCCAAGACCTGGCGACTAGCGGAAGCTACGAGCAGTACTTC.

The rearrangement joins TRBV5-1 to TRBJ2-7; D ambiguous. Trimming cost V 1 base and J 5 bases, with 10 bases left between them. Germline CDR1 reads SGHRS; CDR2 reads YFSETQ. CDR3 length: 13 amino acids. The CDR3 region is CASSLMPGNEQYF. The CDR3 region has the DNA TGCGCCAGCAGCTTGATGCCAGGCAACGAGCAGTACTTC.

There are a few counts of this clone. This chain connects TRBV13 to TRBJ2-7; D may be TRBD2 (6 bases). The CDR3 has 12 residues. Germline CDR1 is PRHDT and CDR2 is FYEKMQ (reference sequence). V shed 1 base and J shed 6 bases, with 7 bases lying between them. The CDR3 protein is CASSLAGAEQYF. CDR3 nucleotide sequence: TGTGCCAGCAGCTTAGCGGGAGCCGAGCAGTACTTC.

The V gene is TRBV2, the J gene TRBJ2-7; D is undetermined. CDR1 is SNHLY and CDR2 is FYNNEI in the germline V gene. The CDR3 has 12 amino acids. Trimming took 6 bases from V and 1 from J, leaving 7 bases between them. CDR3 sequence reads: CASRADSYEQYF. Here the CDR3 DNA reads TGTGCCAGCAGGGCGGATTCCTACGAGCAGTACTTC.

CDR3: CASSPQVWGTEAFF. The CDR3 DNA sequence: TGTGCCAGCAGTCCACAGGTCTGGGGCACTGAAGCTTTCTTT. The chain carries TRBV28 and TRBJ1-1; D possibly corresponds to TRBD1 (5 bases). Trimming removed 5 bases at V and 4 bases at J, with 14 bases between. This CDR3 is 14 amino acids long. In germline, CDR1 is MDHEN, CDR2 SYDVKM.

The chain uses TRBV28 and TRBJ2-3; D perhaps matches TRBD2 (6 bases). This CDR3 has 19 amino acids. V was clipped by 6 bases and J by 2 bases, with 27 bases between them. Germline V CDR1 and CDR2: MDHEN, SYDVKM. The CDR3 DNA reads as TGTGCCAGCAGCCTCATCCTCTACTTTGGCGGGGATAACACAGATACGCAGTATTTT. It translates to CASSLILYFGGDNTDTQYF. The variable domain in full, completed from reference TRBV28 and TRBJ2-3, reads DVKVTQSSRYLVKRTGEKVFLECVQDMDHENMFWYRQDPGLGLRLIYFSYDVKMKEKGDIPEGYSVSREKKERFSLILESASTNQTSMYLCASSLILYFGGDNTDTQYFGPGTRLTVL.

This sequence joins TRBV5-4 and TRBJ2-1; TRBD2 matches at 8 bases. V lost 0 bases to trimming and J lost 1 base; unmatched junction nucleotides: 6. Germline loops: CDR1 SGHNT, CDR2 YYREEE (reference sequence). This CDR3 spans 17 amino acids. The DNA of the CDR3 is TGTGCCAGCAGCTTGGCCGGGGGGGCCGCGTCCTACAATGAGCAGTTCTTC. Translated: CASSLAGGAASYNEQFF.

This clone appeared a few times. The chain has TRBV5-4 and TRBJ2-5; D may be TRBD1 (7 bases). This CDR3 spans 13 amino acids. V lost 4 bases to trimming and J lost 3 bases, with 10 bases between them. Germline lookup yields CDR1 SGHNT and CDR2 YYREEE (reference sequence). This chain's CDR3 is CASSPRGEETQYF. CDR3 sequence (DNA): TGTGCCAGCAGCCCCAGGGGGGAAGAGACCCAGTACTTC.

On this clone: The CDR3 ends on some other residue instead of the conserved phenylalanine or tryptophan, so this is likely a read error. The chain couples TRBV30 to TRBJ2-3, with 12 bases fitting TRBD2. CDR3 length equals 13 residues. V trimming: 5 bases; J trimming: 5 bases; junction bases outside the gene matches: 2. Germline CDR1 and CDR2: GTSNPN and SVGIG (reference sequence). The CDR3 DNA sequence: TGTGCCTGGGGACTAGCGGGGTTAGATACGCAGTATGTT. Protein sequence: CAWGLAGLDTQYV.

This clone came up a few times. The chain joins TRBV7-6 to TRBJ2-5; the match to TRBD2 covers 10 bases. The CDR3 extends over 20 amino acids. Germline V lookup: CDR1 SGHVS, CDR2 FNYEAQ. The junction had 18 bases not matched to a gene; V was cut back by 1 base and J by 4 bases. CDR3 nucleotides: TGTGCCAGCAGCTTAGAGCTCGGAGGACGGTTAGCGGGGGGACGAGAGACCCAGTACTTC. As protein: CASSLELGGRLAGGRETQYF.

The chain has TRBV30 and TRBJ1-2; tentatively, D is TRBD1 (5 bases). V shed 5 bases and J shed 7 bases, with 14 bases lying between them. Germline V CDR1 and CDR2: GTSNPN, SVGIG (reference sequence). This CDR3 contains 12 residues. CDR3 sequence (DNA): TGTGCCTGGGCCCTAAGGGGCCGTGGCTACACCTTC. It yields the protein CAWALRGRGYTF. The variable domain in full, with the rest retrieved from reference TRBV30 and TRBJ1-2, is SQTIHQWPATLVQPVGSPLSLECTVEGTSNPNLYWYRQAAGRGLQLLFYSVGIGQISSEVPQNLSASRPQDRQFILSSKKLLLSDSGFYLCAWALRGRGYTFGSGTRLTVV.